The rows below give T cell receptor beta chains drawn from one sample of a study of OX40 agonist ivuxolimab in advanced cancers. Using immunoSEQ multiplex PCR, the repertoire was profiled, and TCRdb retains in-frame clones only, with some absent. The sample has about 7,800 clones, approximately 73% seen once. The source material was CD4+ or CD8+ T cells sorted from blood, sampled in a trial of the OX40 agonist ivuxolimab. All receptors come from an adult with an advanced solid tumor such as melanoma, head and neck, liver or kidney cancer. CDR3s include the opening cysteine and the closing phenylalanine or tryptophan. The D gene is left open where the match is weak. For some rows the clone size is stated as once, few or many, or as a class when expanded; others skip it.

clone_size j_call d_call v_call cdr3_aa cdr3_nt
NA TRBJ1-2 TRBD1 TRBV5-8 CASSLAARGVYGYTF TGTGCCAGCAGCTTGGCCGCCAGGGGGGTCTATGGCTACACCTTC
NA TRBJ2-5 NA TRBV7-2 CASSLVLGEQYF TGTGCCAGCAGCTTAGTACTGGGGGAGCAGTACTTC
NA TRBJ2-7 TRBD1 TRBV11-2 CASSEGGQGVTF TGTGCCAGCAGCGAGGGAGGACAGGGGGTCACCTTC
NA TRBJ1-5 TRBD1 TRBV28 CASSRDRGLRSNQPQHF TGTGCCAGCAGCCGGGACAGGGGGCTGCGAAGCAATCAGCCCCAGCATTTT
NA TRBJ2-1 TRBD2 TRBV6-5 CASSYSTGLAVYEQFF TGTGCCAGCAGTTACTCCACGGGACTAGCTGTGTATGAGCAGTTCTTC
NA TRBJ2-5 NA TRBV21-1 CASSLGTEQETQYF TGTGCCAGCAGCCTCGGGACAGAACAAGAGACCCAGTACTTC
NA TRBJ2-3 TRBD1 TRBV9 CASSVGTGRENTDTQYF TGTGCCAGCAGCGTAGGGACAGGGCGAGAAAACACAGATACGCAGTATTTT
NA TRBJ1-1 NA TRBV6-5 CASRAVREATEAFF TGTGCCAGCAGAGCCGTTAGGGAAGCCACTGAAGCTTTCTTT
NA TRBJ2-3 TRBD2 TRBV5-1 CASSPRASGGADTQYF TGCGCCAGCAGCCCTCGGGCTAGCGGGGGCGCAGATACGCAGTATTTT
NA TRBJ2-7 NA TRBV4-1 CASSQERGRRDYEQYF TGCGCCAGCAGCCAAGAACGGGGGCGCCGGGACTACGAGCAGTACTTC
NA TRBJ2-2 TRBD1 TRBV4-3 CASSQVGQVTNTGELFF TGCGCCAGCAGCCAAGTCGGACAGGTTACGAACACCGGGGAGCTGTTTTTT
NA TRBJ2-1 NA TRBV6-5 CASSYDGAQFYNEQFF TGTGCCAGCAGTTACGACGGGGCCCAATTCTACAATGAGCAGTTCTTC
NA TRBJ2-5 NA TRBV13 CASSEEDFKETQYF TGTGCCAGCAGTGAAGAAGATTTCAAAGAGACCCAGTACTTC
NA TRBJ2-4 TRBD2 TRBV9 CASSFMRAGGPSGNIQYF TGTGCCAGCAGCTTTATGAGAGCGGGGGGGCCGTCCGGAAACATTCAGTACTTC
NA TRBJ1-1 TRBD1 TRBV11-2 CASSGGGRAFF TGTGCCAGCAGTGGAGGGGGCCGCGCTTTCTTT
NA TRBJ2-3 TRBD1 TRBV28 CASSLRTGRDTQYF TGTGCCAGCAGTCTCCGGACAGGCAGAGATACGCAGTATTTT
once TRBJ1-6 NA TRBV7-6 CASSLSPPAGMNSPLHF TGTGCCAGCAGCTTAAGCCCCCCCGCGGGAATGAATTCACCCCTCCACTTT